This T cell receptor (beta chain) emerged from a study of blood T cells in healthy people across ages. The overall study: Capturing about one barcoded beta molecule per two T cells was achieved by template switching. Regarding the study as a whole: Nothing was known about donor CMV status, and this possibly confounded expanded clonotype changes.

Trimming left V 1 base short and J 4 bases short, with 5 bases between. This CDR3 region has 13 residues. Germline V gene lookup returns CDR1 SGHRS and CDR2 YFSETQ. Of note for this clonotype: Its target is unknown.

Through a sample-barcoded 5' primer and a J-beta primer mix, a second PCR was run for roughly 7 to 11 cycles. Samples each returned at least 3 million CDR3-containing paired-end reads. From the 5' RACE reads, TCRdb called clonotypes with MiXCR, one entry per CDR3 protein. The table has approximately 790,000 distinct CDR3 sequences, about 62% seen once. The source is a man aged 30 to 39 in good health. Sequenced: blood. The V call is TRBV5-1, the J call TRBJ1-4; D uncertain. The CDR3 coding sequence is TGCGCCAGCAGCTTGACAGATAATGAAAAACTGTTTTTT. This gives the protein CASSLTDNEKLFF.